The T cell receptor (beta chain) described here comes from a study of T cell responses to AZD1222 COVID-19 vaccine. Study findings and constraints: Scientists sampled the repertoires only once the peak T cell response had passed. A reported finding is that nearly half of spike-specific TCRs target unmutated variant regions. The donor cohort was predominantly white British with a female majority, and clonal diversity may have been underestimated. CD4 TCRs associated with vaccination spanned spike, dominating at 160-218 and 743-854.

Clones were sequenced by immunoSEQ multiplex PCR, and TCRdb holds only the in-frame ones, with some missing. This table has around 160,000 clones, around 88% appearing once. Between the trimmed V and J ends, which lost 1 base and 0 bases, there was a span of 18 bases. The CDR3 spans 18 residues. The germline V gene encodes CDR1 SGDLS and CDR2 YYNGEE. A remark on this clone: Antigen: not known.

The receptor's source is an adult in good health. Sequencing was performed on peripheral blood, taken on day 0 of AZD1222 vaccination. The V gene is TRBV9, the J gene TRBJ2-3; weak D call: TRBD2 (6 bases). The CDR3 nucleotides read TGTGCCAGCAGCGTACCAACGACGGGGGATGAGAGCACAGATACGCAGTATTTT. As protein: CASSVPTTGDESTDTQYF. The whole variable domain, remainder taken from reference TRBV9 and TRBJ2-3, is DSGVTQTPKHLITATGQRVTLRCSPRSGDLSVYWYQQSLDQGLQFLIQYYNGEERAKGNILERFSAQQFPDLHSELNLSSLELGDSALYFCASSVPTTGDESTDTQYFGPGTRLTVL.